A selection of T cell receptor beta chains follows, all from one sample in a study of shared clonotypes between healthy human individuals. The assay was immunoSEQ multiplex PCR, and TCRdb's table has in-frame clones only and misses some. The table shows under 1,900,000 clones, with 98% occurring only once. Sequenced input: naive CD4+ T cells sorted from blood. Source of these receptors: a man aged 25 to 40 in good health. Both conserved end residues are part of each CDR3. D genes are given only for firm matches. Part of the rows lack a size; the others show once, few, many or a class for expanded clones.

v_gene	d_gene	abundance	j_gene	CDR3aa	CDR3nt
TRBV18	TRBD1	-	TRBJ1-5	CASSPPGQGPVQPQHF	TGTGCCAGCTCACCTCCGGGACAGGGTCCGGTCCAGCCCCAGCATTTT
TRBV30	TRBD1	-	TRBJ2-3	CAWTQGAGDTQYF	TGTGCCTGGACCCAGGGGGCTGGAGATACGCAGTATTTT
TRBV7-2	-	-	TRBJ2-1	CASSLSTGQVQFF	TGTGCCAGCAGCTTATCGACGGGACAAGTGCAGTTCTTC
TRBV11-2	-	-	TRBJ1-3	CASSFLAGSGNTIYF	TGTGCCAGCAGCTTCCTCGCGGGATCTGGAAACACCATATATTTT
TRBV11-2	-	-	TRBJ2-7	CASSGGRLVVEQYF	TGTGCCAGCAGTGGTGGACGACTCGTGGTCGAGCAGTACTTC
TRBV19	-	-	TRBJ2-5	CASSIDRDVWETQYF	TGTGCCAGTAGTATTGACCGGGACGTGTGGGAGACCCAGTACTTC
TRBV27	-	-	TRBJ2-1	CASSLRGRSSYNEQFF	TGTGCCAGCAGTTTAAGGGGCAGGAGCTCCTACAATGAGCAGTTCTTC
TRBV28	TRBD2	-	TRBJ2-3	CPPGASGTSTDTQYF	TGTCCTCCCGGGGCTAGCGGGACTAGCACAGATACGCAGTATTTT
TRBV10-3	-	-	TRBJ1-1	CAISEGLEAFF	TGTGCCATCAGTGAGGGTTTGGAAGCTTTCTTT
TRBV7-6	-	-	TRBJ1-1	CASSLEVEGTEAFF	TGTGCCAGCAGCTTAGAGGTTGAGGGCACTGAAGCTTTCTTT
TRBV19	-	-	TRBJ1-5	CASSISGTASFQPQHF	TGTGCCAGTAGTATCTCCGGAACAGCCTCTTTTCAGCCCCAGCATTTT
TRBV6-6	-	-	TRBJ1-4	CASSYHRRVANEKLFF	TGTGCCAGCAGTTACCACCGCCGGGTGGCTAATGAAAAACTGTTTTTT
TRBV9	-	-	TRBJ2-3	CASSVDEFVVDTQYF	TGTGCCAGCAGCGTAGACGAATTCGTTGTGGATACGCAGTATTTT
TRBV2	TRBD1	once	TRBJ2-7	CASRFGDRATYEQYF	TGTGCCAGTCGGTTCGGGGACAGGGCAACCTACGAGCAGTACTTC
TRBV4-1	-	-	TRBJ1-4	CASSQDDRTDWKEKLFF	TGCGCCAGCAGCCAAGATGATCGCACAGATTGGAAAGAAAAACTGTTTTTT
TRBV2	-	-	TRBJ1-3	CASSERPYTIYF	TGTGCCAGCAGTGAGAGGCCGTACACCATATATTTT
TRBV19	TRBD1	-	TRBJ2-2	CASSSRTGAGTGELFF	TGTGCCAGTAGTTCTCGGACAGGGGCGGGCACCGGGGAGCTGTTTTTT
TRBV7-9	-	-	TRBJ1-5	CASSPGADGGPQHF	TGTGCCAGCAGCCCTGGGGCGGACGGGGGACCCCAGCATTTT
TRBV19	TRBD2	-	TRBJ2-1	CASSSDQGLAGTSEQFF	TGTGCCAGTAGTAGTGACCAGGGACTAGCGGGAACAAGTGAGCAGTTCTTC
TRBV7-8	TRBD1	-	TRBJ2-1	CASSLGKDRGNEQFF	TGTGCCAGCAGCTTAGGGAAAGACAGGGGCAATGAGCAGTTCTTC
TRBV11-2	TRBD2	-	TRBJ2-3	CASSSVTLLAGTTDTQYF	TGTGCCAGCAGCTCCGTTACGTTGCTAGCGGGTACGACAGATACGCAGTATTTT
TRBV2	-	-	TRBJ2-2	CASTDNTGELFF	TGTGCCAGCACGGATAACACCGGGGAGCTGTTTTTT